The sequence of this TCR beta chain was determined in a study of stem cell transplantation in POMP-related autoinflammatory disease. About the study: Defective thymoproteasomes were hypothesized to impair CD8+ T-cell positive selection. Whole-study results and caveats: Patients with PRAID showed a restricted number of unique TRB V-J gene pairings. Across all analyzed T-cell subsets, patients with PRAID tended toward reduced diversity and increased clonality.

Data came from immunoSEQ multiplex PCR; TCRdb stores just in-frame clones and leaves some out. Of some 9,400 clones in the sample, around 79% are singletons; the top ten hold around 4.6%. This clone turned up a few times. The target antigen is unknown. V shed 4 bases, J shed 0 bases, and the junction held 4 bases outside the gene matches. Germline V gene lookup returns CDR1 SGHRS and CDR2 YFSETQ. The CDR3 contains 14 residues. The V call is TRBV5-1, the J call TRBJ2-7, with TRBD1 matching over 7 bases. Sequencing used CD4+ T cells from PBMCs, obtained after stem cell transplantation. The source is a human patient with POMP-related autoinflammation and immune dysregulation (PRAID). The T cells may partly be graft donor cells. In DNA form, the CDR3 reads TGCGCCAGCAGCCCCCGGGACAGCTCCTACGAGCAGTACTTC. Translating gives CASSPRDSSYEQYF.